The source of this T cell receptor beta chain is a study of cytomegalovirus exposure and HLA in healthy donors. Regarding this clone: Its matching antigen is unknown.

Study-level results: The analysis excluded some indistinguishable V segments, including TRBV6-2 and TRBV6-3. In a later analysis, common viral pathogens appeared linked to several of the most significant clusters. Within a later analysis, the majority of CMV-associated TCR beta chains appeared HLA-restricted.

This PCR relied on a set of 60 Vbeta primers and 13 Jbeta primers. Sequencing used immunoSEQ multiplex PCR; TCRdb keeps in-frame clones, though not all of them. The sample has about 150,000 clones, just under 80% seen once. V lost 3 bases to trimming and J lost 1 base, with 13 bases between them. Germline V gives CDR1 LNHDA, CDR2 SQIVND (reference sequence). This CDR3 is built from 16 residues. The receptor was isolated from a woman aged 50 to 65 in good health and CMV-seropositive. Sequencing used PBMCs. The V gene is TRBV19, the J gene TRBJ1-5, with D possibly TRBD1 on 5 matching bases. CDR3 sequence reads: CASSMEGRLSNQPQHF. CDR3 bases: TGTGCCAGTAGTATGGAGGGACGGCTGAGCAATCAGCCCCAGCATTTT. Full variable domain (missing parts from reference TRBV19 and TRBJ1-5): DGGITQSPKYLFRKEGQNVTLSCEQNLNHDAMYWYRQDPGQGLRLIYYSQIVNDFQKGDIAEGYSVSREKKESFPLTVTSAQKNPTAFYLCASSMEGRLSNQPQHFGDGTRLSIL.